Each of the 29 T cell receptor beta chains below was sequenced from the same sample in a study of blood T cell repertoires in COVID-19. Using immunoSEQ multiplex PCR, the repertoire was profiled, and TCRdb retains in-frame clones only, with some absent. The profile covers some 70,000 clones, with 88% appearing a single time and about 43% taken by the ten largest. Sequencing input: peripheral blood. The receptors were gathered from an older woman with COVID-19, enrolled during active disease.

This clone was detected ten times or more. The chain carries TRBV11-2 and TRBJ1-6; TRBD1 might be the D (5 bases). This CDR3 is built from 18 residues. V was pared by 1 base and J by 7 bases, with 20 bases between. CDR1 is SGHAT, CDR2 FQNNGV, per germline. The CDR3 sequence is CASSLVGQRGTRNSPLHF. In DNA, the CDR3 is TGTGCCAGCAGCTTAGTTGGGCAGCGGGGGACTAGGAATTCACCCCTCCACTTT. The entire variable domain, with the rest obtained from reference TRBV11-2 and TRBJ1-6, is as follows: EAGVAQSPRYKIIEKRQSVAFWCNPISGHATLYWYQQILGQGPKLLIQFQNNGVVDDSQLPKDRFSAERLKGVDSTLKIQPAKLEDSAVYLCASSLVGQRGTRNSPLHFGNGTRLTVT.

The chain links TRBV7-9 to TRBJ2-7, with 7 bases fitting TRBD1. The CDR3 sequence is 13 residues long. J was trimmed by 5 bases and V by 1 base; bases with no gene match: 2. CDR1 is SEHNR, CDR2 FQNEAQ, per germline (reference sequence). The CDR3 DNA reads TGTGCCAGCAGCTTAGGGGACAGAAACGAGCAGTACTTC. Translating gives CASSLGDRNEQYF.

This chain uses TRBV6-5 with TRBJ1-2; a weak D match, TRBD1 (6 bases). The CDR3 is 12 amino acids. Germline V gene sequence: CDR1 MNHEY, CDR2 SVGAGI. V was trimmed by 7 bases and J by 4 bases, leaving 10 bases between them. This CDR3 reads CASKQQGYGYTF. CDR3 coding DNA: TGTGCCAGCAAGCAACAGGGCTATGGCTACACCTTC.

This clone was detected only once. The chain has TRBV6-2 or TRBV6-3 and TRBJ2-7; a weak D match, TRBD1 (6 bases). The CDR3 consists of 14 residues. Germline V gives CDR1 MNHEY, CDR2 SVGEGT. Trimming pared 0 bases from V and 3 bases from J, leaving 9 bases between. The CDR3 DNA reads TGTGCCAGCAGTTACTCCGCCAGGGGCTACGAGCAGTACTTC. Protein: CASSYSARGYEQYF.

The rearrangement joins TRBV29-1 to TRBJ2-1; the D gene is possibly TRBD1 (5 bases). The V end was cut by 4 bases, the J end by 10 bases, with 14 bases between. The CDR3 consists of 12 residues. The germline gives CDR1 SQVTM, CDR2 ANQGSEA. This CDR3 reads CSVGFQGREQFF. The CDR3 DNA sequence: TGCAGCGTTGGGTTTCAGGGAAGGGAGCAGTTCTTC.

V is TRBV4-1 and J is TRBJ2-7, with TRBD2 identical over 11 bases. From germline, CDR1 is MGHRA and CDR2 YSYEKL. V dropped 4 bases and J dropped 7; count of bases not matched to a gene: 9. The CDR3 consists of 15 residues. DNA of the CDR3: TGCGCCAGCAGCCCCCTACTAGCGGGGGACCGAGAGCAGTACTTC. Protein: CASSPLLAGDREQYF.

The chain uses TRBV6-1 and TRBJ1-6; TRBD1 agrees at 7 bases. The germline V gene encodes CDR1 MNHNS and CDR2 SASEGT. The J segment lost 6 bases and the V segment lost 2 bases, leaving 4 bases of the junction unmatched. The CDR3 runs 15 residues. The chain's CDR3 is CASSESGTANSPLHF. For the CDR3, the DNA is TGTGCCAGCAGTGAATCCGGGACAGCTAATTCACCCCTCCACTTT.

This chain connects TRBV19 to TRBJ2-3; no reliable D call. V dropped 5 bases and J dropped 8 bases, with 14 bases sitting between them. The CDR3 contains 13 residues. Germline V lookup: CDR1 LNHDA, CDR2 SQIVND (reference sequence). CDR3 coding DNA: TGTGCCAGTAGTTCACCAGGATCCGGTACGCAGTATTTT. As protein: CASSSPGSGTQYF.

The chain uses TRBV2 and TRBJ1-1; D unresolved. The CDR3 covers 12 residues. V was shortened by 6 bases and J by 5 bases, with 10 bases between the two germline ends. CDR1 is SNHLY, CDR2 FYNNEI, per germline. The CDR3 DNA is TGTGCCAGCAGCCCGGGAGGGACTGAAGCTTTCTTT. Protein product: CASSPGGTEAFF.

This rearrangement joins TRBV3-1 (or the pseudogene TRBV3-2) to TRBJ2-1, with 14 bases that match TRBD2. Germline CDR1 and CDR2: LGHDT and YNNKEL (reference sequence). The CDR3 totals 16 residues. V lost 4 bases and J lost 12; bases outside the gene matches: 11. CDR3 in amino acids: CASSPSGLAGAAGQFF. Here the CDR3 DNA reads TGTGCCAGCAGCCCCTCGGGACTAGCGGGGGCAGCAGGGCAGTTCTTC.

The J gene is TRBJ1-2, the V gene TRBV29-1; D call uncertain. Germline V gene sequence: CDR1 SQVTM, CDR2 ANQGSEA. The CDR3 covers 12 residues. V lost 7 bases and J lost 2, with 11 bases in between. DNA of the CDR3: TGCAGCGGCGGAAGTGAGAACTATGGCTACACCTTC. Protein sequence: CSGGSENYGYTF.

The chain employs TRBV7-9 and TRBJ2-7, with 7 bases that match TRBD2. V trimming: 5 bases; J trimming: 1 base; junction bases outside the gene matches: 5. Germline V lookup: CDR1 SEHNR, CDR2 FQNEAQ (reference sequence). This CDR3 region has 14 residues. CDR3: CASSQGDYSYEQYF. CDR3 nucleotides: TGTGCCAGCAGCCAAGGGGACTATTCCTACGAGCAGTACTTC.

This chain connects TRBV18 to TRBJ2-7, with 14 bases that match TRBD2. CDR1 is KGHSH, CDR2 LQKENI, per germline. CDR3 size: 16 residues. Trimming removed 5 bases from V and 7 bases from J; junction bases left unmatched: 10. CDR3 in amino acids: CASSTQGLAGGNEQYF. The CDR3 DNA is TGTGCCAGCTCAACCCAAGGACTAGCGGGAGGTAATGAGCAGTACTTC.

The rearrangement uses TRBV3-1 (or the pseudogene TRBV3-2) and TRBJ1-4, with a tentative D call TRBD1 (6 bases). The CDR3 covers 15 residues. With 4 bases removed from V and 4 bases from J, the gap between germline ends came to 13 bases. Per the germline V gene, CDR1 is LGHDT and CDR2 is YNNKEL (reference sequence). The CDR3 region has the DNA TGTGCCAGCAGCCCCCCTGGACAGATTAATGAAAAACTGTTTTTT. Protein: CASSPPGQINEKLFF.

The chain recombines TRBV28 with TRBJ2-3; tentative D call: TRBD2 (5 bases). The CDR3 length is 13 residues. CDR1 is MDHEN and CDR2 is SYDVKM in the germline V gene. The V and J ends lost 10 bases and 3 bases respectively, with 14 bases between them. CDR3 region: CATILEGTDTQYF. CDR3 in DNA: TGTGCCACCATACTAGAGGGAACAGATACGCAGTATTTT. The full variable domain, completed using reference TRBV28 and TRBJ2-3, is DVKVTQSSRYLVKRTGEKVFLECVQDMDHENMFWYRQDPGLGLRLIYFSYDVKMKEKGDIPEGYSVSREKKERFSLILESASTNQTSMYLCATILEGTDTQYFGPGTRLTVL.

V and J are TRBV27 and TRBJ1-1; the D gene is possibly TRBD1 (6 bases). V was pared by 10 bases and J by 3 bases, with 12 bases between. CDR1 and CDR2 (germline): MNHEY, SMNVEV (reference sequence). The CDR3 is 12 amino acids. The CDR3 nucleotides read TGTGCCACGGCAGGACAGTACACTGAAGCTTTCTTT. Translated, it gives CATAGQYTEAFF.

A few counts support this clone. The rearrangement links TRBV11-3 to TRBJ1-1, with D perhaps matching TRBD1 (5 bases). The CDR3 spans 13 residues. Looked up from germline, CDR1 is SGHNT and CDR2 is YENEEA. V was trimmed by 2 bases and J by 4 bases, leaving 8 bases between them. The CDR3 region is CASSLQGGTEAFF. The CDR3 coding sequence is TGTGCCAGCAGCTTACAGGGCGGCACTGAAGCTTTCTTT.

The chain links TRBV19 to TRBJ2-2; D gene unclear. The CDR3 extends over 14 amino acids. Germline V gives CDR1 LNHDA, CDR2 SQIVND (reference sequence). V lost 6 bases and J 2 bases, leaving 10 bases between the germline ends. CDR3 protein: CASRTQPNTGELFF. The CDR3 DNA reads TGTGCCAGTAGGACACAACCAAACACCGGGGAGCTGTTTTTT.

The chain recombines TRBV6-5 with TRBJ1-5, with 10 bases matching TRBD1. The CDR3 has 14 residues. V was clipped by 6 bases and J by 6 bases; unmatched bases: 5. Looked up from germline, CDR1 is MNHEY and CDR2 is SVGAGI. CDR3 nucleotide sequence: TGTGCCAGCAGCCAGACAGGGGGCGTTCAGCCCCAGCATTTT. This translates into CASSQTGGVQPQHF.

The chain has TRBV5-1 and TRBJ1-1; D not certain. The ends were cut back, 4 bases at V and 1 base at J, with 11 bases in the middle. The CDR3 covers 14 residues. Germline lookup yields CDR1 SGHRS and CDR2 YFSETQ. The DNA of the CDR3 is TGCGCCAGCAGCATTATTACAGAGAACACTGAAGCTTTCTTT. Translating it yields CASSIITENTEAFF.

CDR3 bases: TGTGCCAGCATACAAAACAGGAAAGAGACCCAGTACTTC. Amino acids: CASIQNRKETQYF. The chain recombines TRBV6-5 with TRBJ2-5, with D perhaps matching TRBD1 (5 bases). CDR1 is MNHEY, CDR2 SVGAGI, per germline. Trimming stripped 7 bases from V and 3 bases from J, with 12 bases between. This CDR3 region has 13 residues.

This chain links TRBV27 with TRBJ2-2; 7 positions match TRBD2. J lost 0 bases, V lost 5 bases, and 9 bases had no gene match. The CDR3 runs to 17 residues. Germline CDR1 reads MNHEY; CDR2 reads SMNVEV (reference sequence). CDR3 coding DNA: TGTGCCAGCAGTCGCGGGGGAACCTACGCGAACACCGGGGAGCTGTTTTTT. This translates into CASSRGGTYANTGELFF.

The chain has TRBV10-3 and TRBJ1-5, with D unclear. V dropped 3 bases and J dropped 2 bases, with 8 bases sitting between them. Germline loops: CDR1 ENHRY, CDR2 SYGVKD. The CDR3 loop spans 14 amino acids. The CDR3 bases are TGTGCCATCAGTGACTTGGGCCGCAATCAGCCCCAGCATTTT. It specifies CAISDLGRNQPQHF.

This clone was observed once. This chain joins TRBV7-9 and TRBJ2-5; TRBD1 matches at 11 bases. Germline CDR1 is SEHNR and CDR2 is FQNEAQ (reference sequence). The CDR3 is made up of 15 amino acids. The trim removed 1 base at V and 4 bases at J, leaving 2 bases unmatched. CDR3 sequence reads: CASSLGTGGRETQYF. DNA for the CDR3: TGTGCCAGCAGCTTAGGGACAGGGGGCCGAGAGACCCAGTACTTC.

This clone appeared once. The gene calls are TRBV6-6 and TRBJ1-2; 10 bases are a match to TRBD1. J gave up 3 bases and V 6 bases, and 4 bases lay outside the gene matches. The CDR3 has 14 residues. CDR1 is MNHNY, CDR2 SVGAGI, per germline (reference sequence). The CDR3: CASSQTGGDYGYTF. The CDR3 region has the DNA TGTGCCAGCAGCCAGACAGGGGGCGACTATGGCTACACCTTC.

The gene calls are TRBV9 and TRBJ2-1; tentative D call: TRBD2 (7 bases). CDR1 is SGDLS, CDR2 YYNGEE, per germline. This CDR3 has 16 residues. V was cut by 2 bases and J by 0 bases, with 12 bases left in between. DNA of the CDR3: TGTGCCAGCAGCGTTGGGGGGGCGAGCTCCTACAATGAGCAGTTCTTC. It is translated as CASSVGGASSYNEQFF.

CDR3 in DNA: TGTGCCAGCACGGGACAGGCTCATGGCTACACCTTC. Translating gives CASTGQAHGYTF. The chain joins TRBV2 to TRBJ1-2; 8 bases agree with TRBD1. The junction had 4 bases not matched to a gene; V was cut back by 7 bases and J by 6 bases. Germline V gives CDR1 SNHLY, CDR2 FYNNEI. The CDR3 is 12 residues long.

This clone showed up just a few times. The J gene is TRBJ2-7, the V gene TRBV5-8, with TRBD1 matching 9 bases. The junction had 7 bases not matched to a gene; V was cut back by 4 bases and J by 2 bases. CDR1 SGHTS and CDR2 YDEGEE come from the germline V gene. The CDR3 is 15 amino acids. Here the CDR3 DNA reads TGTGCCAGCAGCCCAAACAGGGGGCCAGCCTACGAGCAGTACTTC. Encoded protein: CASSPNRGPAYEQYF.

This clone appeared once. The rearrangement uses TRBV4-3 and TRBJ1-1; 7 bases are a match to TRBD1. This CDR3 is built from 13 residues. The V gene's germline CDR1 is LGHNA and CDR2 YSLEER. V gave up 4 bases and J gave up 5 bases; unmatched junction bases: 4. For the CDR3, the DNA is TGCGCCAGCAGCCCGCAACAGGGGACTGAAGCTTTCTTT. It encodes CASSPQQGTEAFF.